A single sample is the source of the 17 T cell receptor beta chains below, sequenced in a study of blood T cell repertoires in COVID-19. Using immunoSEQ multiplex PCR, the repertoire was profiled, and TCRdb retains in-frame clones only, with some absent. The sample has 250,000 or so clones, around 88% seen once. Material for sequencing was peripheral blood. The source is a woman aged 25 to 39 with COVID-19, enrolled during active disease.

The rearrangement joins TRBV11-3 to TRBJ2-2, with 10 nucleotides matching TRBD2. Germline V gene lookup returns CDR1 SGHNT and CDR2 YENEEA. This CDR3 contains 16 residues. Unmatched junction bases numbered 3, after V lost 1 base and J lost 4 bases. The CDR3, as DNA: TGTGCCAGCAGCTTAGGGGGACTAGCGCCCACCGGGGAGCTGTTTTTT. Amino acid sequence: CASSLGGLAPTGELFF.

CDR3 sequence: CASSLASSGQYF. CDR3 coding DNA: TGTGCCAGCAGCTTGGCGTCCAGCGGGCAGTATTTT. The rearrangement links TRBV5-4 to TRBJ2-3; D possibly corresponds to TRBD2 (5 bases). With 0 bases removed from V and 11 bases from J, the gap between germline ends came to 10 bases. The CDR3 totals 12 residues. The V gene's germline CDR1 is SGHNT and CDR2 YYREEE (reference sequence).

This chain connects TRBV19 to TRBJ2-7, with D tentatively TRBD2 (5 bases). CDR1 and CDR2 from the germline V gene are LNHDA and SQIVND (reference sequence). This CDR3 is 14 amino acids long. V lost 0 bases, J lost 0 bases, and 6 bases lay in between. The CDR3: CASSIDRDSYEQYF. The CDR3 DNA reads as TGTGCCAGTAGTATAGATCGGGACTCCTACGAGCAGTACTTC.

V gene TRBV5-1 combines with J gene TRBJ2-1, with TRBD1 identical over 10 bases. Trimming took 4 bases from V and 3 from J; bases not matched to a gene: 4. Germline loops: CDR1 SGHRS, CDR2 YFSETQ. This CDR3 has 15 residues. The CDR3 region is CASSSGQGGYNEQFF. The CDR3 DNA reads TGCGCCAGCAGCAGTGGACAGGGGGGCTACAATGAGCAGTTCTTC. Variable domain in full (rest from reference TRBV5-1 and TRBJ2-1): KAGVTQTPRYLIKTRGQQVTLSCSPISGHRSVSWYQQTPGQGLQFLFEYFSETQRNKGNFPGRFSGRQFSNSRSEMNVSTLELGDSALYLCASSSGQGGYNEQFFGPGTRLTVL.

This clone has just a few counts. The CDR3 sequence: CASSDRGNYGYTF. The CDR3 bases are TGTGCCAGCAGTGACAGGGGTAACTATGGCTACACCTTC. This chain joins TRBV6-2 or TRBV6-3 and TRBJ1-2; TRBD1 agrees at 8 bases. The CDR3 sequence is 13 residues long. Germline assignment: CDR1 MNHEY and CDR2 SVGEGT. With V trimmed by 5 bases and J by 1 base, 0 bases remained unmatched.

The J gene is TRBJ1-2, the V gene TRBV7-9, with TRBD1 matching 9 bases. Per germline, CDR1 SEHNR and CDR2 FQNEAQ (reference sequence). The length of the CDR3 is 15 residues. The trim removed 5 bases at V and 1 base at J, leaving 5 bases unmatched. The CDR3 DNA follows: TGTGCCAGCAGCCCGGGGACAGGGCTTAACTATGGCTACACCTTC. Translated, it gives CASSPGTGLNYGYTF. The full variable domain, in which reference TRBV7-9 and TRBJ1-2 provide the parts outside the CDR3, is DTGVSQNPRHKITKRGQNVTFRCDPISEHNRLYWYRQTLGQGPEFLTYFQNEAQLEKSRLLSDRFSAERPKGSFSTLEIQRTEQGDSAMYLCASSPGTGLNYGYTFGSGTRLTVV.

This rearrangement joins TRBV3-1 (or the pseudogene TRBV3-2) to TRBJ1-6; 10 positions match TRBD1. V gave up 0 bases and J gave up 10 bases; unmatched junction bases: 6. The CDR3 totals 16 residues. Germline loops: CDR1 LGHDT, CDR2 YNNKEL (reference sequence). The CDR3 region has the DNA TGTGCCAGCAGCCAAGATCCCGGGACAGGGGAGTCACCCCTCCACTTT. Translated, it gives CASSQDPGTGESPLHF.

The CDR3 is CASSLRTSGIISYNEQFF. CDR3 nucleotide sequence: TGTGCCAGCAGCCTTCGGACTAGCGGGATTATCTCCTACAATGAGCAGTTCTTC. V gene TRBV9 combines with J gene TRBJ2-1; 12 nucleotides line up with TRBD2. The CDR3 is 18 residues long. Trimming took 4 bases from V and 0 from J; bases not matched to a gene: 8. The V gene's germline CDR1 is SGDLS and CDR2 YYNGEE. Variable domain in full (rest from reference TRBV9 and TRBJ2-1): DSGVTQTPKHLITATGQRVTLRCSPRSGDLSVYWYQQSLDQGLQFLIQYYNGEERAKGNILERFSAQQFPDLHSELNLSSLELGDSALYFCASSLRTSGIISYNEQFFGPGTRLTVL.

The chain recombines TRBV9 with TRBJ2-5; TRBD1 matches at 7 bases. Germline CDR1 is SGDLS and CDR2 is YYNGEE. The CDR3 is made up of 15 amino acids. V lost 0 bases, J lost 3 bases, and 5 bases stayed unmatched. The CDR3 DNA reads as TGTGCCAGCAGCGTAGCTGACAGGGTAAAAGAGACCCAGTACTTC. Protein: CASSVADRVKETQYF.

This clone appeared a single time. This chain connects TRBV3-1 (or the pseudogene TRBV3-2) to TRBJ2-1, with TRBD1 matching over 7 bases. The V segment lost 4 bases and the J segment 5 bases; nucleotides outside the gene matches: 5. Germline V CDR1 and CDR2: LGHDT, YNNKEL (reference sequence). The CDR3 spans 14 residues. DNA of the CDR3: TGTGCCAGCAGCCTTCTGACAGGGAACAATGAGCAGTTCTTC. Translating gives CASSLLTGNNEQFF.

The V call is TRBV5-6, the J call TRBJ1-1, with TRBD1 identical over 8 bases. The CDR3 runs 14 residues. Germline V lookup: CDR1 SGHDT, CDR2 YYEEEE. The J segment lost 1 base and the V segment lost 7 bases, leaving 6 bases of the junction unmatched. The CDR3 nucleotides read TGTGCCAGCCGGGCAGGGGGCTGGAACACTGAAGCTTTCTTT. Its translation is CASRAGGWNTEAFF. Together with reference TRBV5-6 and TRBJ1-1, the CDR3 gives the full variable domain: DAGVTQSPTHLIKTRGQQVTLRCSPKSGHDTVSWYQQALGQGPQFIFQYYEEEERQRGNFPDRFSGHQFPNYSSELNVNALLLGDSALYLCASRAGGWNTEAFFGQGTRLTVV.

The chain employs TRBV24-1 and TRBJ1-1; D gene uncertain. Germline lookup yields CDR1 KGHDR and CDR2 SFDVKD. The V end was cut by 4 bases, the J end by 3 bases, with 8 bases between. This CDR3 is 13 amino acids long. CDR3 amino acids: CATSDRTDTEAFF. The DNA of the CDR3 is TGTGCCACCAGTGACAGGACTGACACTGAAGCTTTCTTT.

The chain has TRBV27 and TRBJ2-7; 12 bases line up with TRBD2. Germline-derived CDR1 and CDR2 are MNHEY and SMNVEV (reference sequence). The trim removed 4 bases at V and 0 bases at J, leaving 7 bases unmatched. The CDR3 totals 17 residues. CDR3 sequence (DNA): TGTGCCAGCAGTTCCTCCCCGACTAGCGGGAGCTCCTACGAGCAGTACTTC. Translated, it gives CASSSSPTSGSSYEQYF.

The CDR3 spells CASSDLCPRYEQYV. CDR3 coding DNA: TGCGCCAGCAGTGACCTATGCCCCCGTTACGAGCAGTACGTC. V gene TRBV10-1 combines with J gene TRBJ2-7; D gene unclear. The length of the CDR3 is 14 residues. From germline, CDR1 is WNHNN and CDR2 SYGVQD (reference sequence). Trimming left V 3 bases short and J 4 bases short, with 13 bases between.

The rearrangement uses TRBV2 and TRBJ2-2; 8 bases map to TRBD1. CDR1 and CDR2 (germline): SNHLY, FYNNEI. This CDR3 has 16 amino acids. With V trimmed by 6 bases and J by 9 bases, 15 bases remained unmatched. The CDR3 region is CASRDGQGGFYRELFF. In DNA, the CDR3 is TGTGCCAGCAGAGACGGACAGGGCGGGTTTTACCGGGAGCTGTTTTTT. The whole variable domain, filled in from reference TRBV2 and TRBJ2-2, reads EPEVTQTPSHQVTQMGQEVILRCVPISNHLYFYWYRQILGQKVEFLVSFYNNEISEKSEIFDDQFSVERPDGSNFTLKIRSTKLEDSAMYFCASRDGQGGFYRELFFGEGSRLTVL.

The rearrangement uses TRBV28 and TRBJ1-1, with TRBD1 matching over 7 bases. The germline CDR1 and CDR2 sequences are MDHEN and SYDVKM. The CDR3 is 17 residues long. V shed 3 bases and J 4 bases; nucleotides not matched to a gene: 14. CDR3: CASSFFRDSDLGTEAFF. The CDR3 DNA is TGTGCCAGCAGTTTTTTCCGGGACAGCGATTTAGGCACTGAAGCTTTCTTT.

A word on this clone: The junction differs from germline at one of its ends, possibly a read error. This rearrangement joins TRBV27 to TRBJ2-7; D possibly corresponds to TRBD2 (6 bases). The germline gives CDR1 MNHEY, CDR2 SMNVEV (reference sequence). The CDR3 runs 15 residues. In DNA, the CDR3 is TGTGCCAACAGTGGCGGGGCAGGACGCTCCTACGAGCAGTACTTC. It yields the protein CANSGGAGRSYEQYF.